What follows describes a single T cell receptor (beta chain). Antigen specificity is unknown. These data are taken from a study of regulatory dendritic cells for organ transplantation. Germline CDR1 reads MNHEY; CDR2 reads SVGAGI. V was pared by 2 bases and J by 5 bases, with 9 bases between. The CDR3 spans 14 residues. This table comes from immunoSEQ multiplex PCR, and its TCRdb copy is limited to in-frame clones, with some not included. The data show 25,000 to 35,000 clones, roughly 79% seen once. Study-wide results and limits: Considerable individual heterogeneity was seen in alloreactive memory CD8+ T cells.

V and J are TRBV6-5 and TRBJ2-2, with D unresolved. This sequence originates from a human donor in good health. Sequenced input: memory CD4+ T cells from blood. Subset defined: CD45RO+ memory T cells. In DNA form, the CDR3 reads TGTGCCAGCAGTTACACGGGTCTGACCGGGGAGCTGTTTTTT. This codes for CASSYTGLTGELFF.